This T cell receptor (beta chain) is from a study of blood T cell repertoires in COVID-19 (dated by TCRdb to about 2020). Turning to the overall study: Collaborator samples came from the United States, Italy and Spain and covered acute and convalescent phases of COVID-19. A de-identified subject ID, COVID-19 status, age in years and sex were almost always included in the sample metadata. A freely available public database, intended as a resource for researchers studying the immune response to SARS-CoV-2, is where the repertoires were released. Where HLA class I and class II types were available, the types were taken from metadata supplied by the sample provider, not from assay-based typing. The prospective study material was composed of cDNA or gDNA derived from T cells, B-cell-depleted T cells, or PBMCs. Samples came from the ongoing ImmuneRACE study (first 160 participants) plus 1,254 subjects from 6 global collaborators. The dataset comprised deeply sampled blood TCRbeta repertoires from subjects exposed to, actively infected with, or recovered from COVID-19. Overall study results and their limits: Clinical and demographic metadata were provided uncurated, with the amount varying by source and participant.

Whole blood was collected in K2EDTA tubes by collaborating institutions according to the institutions' own protocols. For TCRbeta analysis, collaborators shipped samples as frozen whole blood, isolated PBMCs, or DNA extracted from either of those sample types. About this clone itself: Its cognate antigen has yet to be identified. Per-base quality was not reported, and no clone a single base away is much larger than it.

Inclusive of the bounding cysteine and phenylalanine, the CDR3 is 16 residues long. Only CDR3 DNA remains: 48 bases, in frame from the first base. V is cut back by 6 bases and J by 3 bases, with 9 bases in the junction unmatched. The germline V gene encodes CDR1 MDHEN and CDR2 SYDVKM. TCRbeta CDR3 regions were amplified from genomic DNA using the immunoSEQ Assay, a bias-controlled multiplex PCR. The study's processing was this. Nucleated cell counts per sample were estimated from amplification of reference gene primers within the assay. To quantify the absolute abundance of each unique TCRbeta CDR3 rearrangement, sequence reads were collapsed and filtered. For each sample, productive Simpson clonality was calculated by taking the square root of Simpson's diversity index across productive rearrangements. Imported from immuneACCESS, the table was reduced by TCRdb to in-frame sequences with V and J called. These copies leave out some clones; in studies compared against another copy, an unresolved V gene accounts for under half, and the cause of the remainder is not known. V and J calls and clone size are as listed in that table; D and trimming were resolved from the DNA. Present in this sample are over 250,000 clones, over 75% of which were seen just once. Roughly 2.5% of the sample is in the top ten clones.

The chain employs TRBV28 and TRBJ1-4, with 8 central nucleotides matching TRBD1. Input material: peripheral blood. The TCR comes from a woman between 45 and 60 years old with acute or convalescent COVID-19. This receptor carries the CDR3 CASSGQGEEANEKLFF. The DNA sequence reads TGTGCCAGCAGCGGACAGGGAGAAGAGGCTAATGAAAAACTGTTTTTT. Supplemented by the reference TRBV28 and TRBJ1-4 proteins around the CDR3, the complete variable domain is DVKVTQSSRYLVKRTGEKVFLECVQDMDHENMFWYRQDPGLGLRLIYFSYDVKMKEKGDIPEGYSVSREKKERFSLILESASTNQTSMYLCASSGQGEEANEKLFFGSGTQLSVL.